The sequence of this T cell receptor (beta chain) was determined in a study of identical twins. TCRdb recomputed calls from the 5' RACE reads with MiXCR, one row per CDR3 protein. This repertoire shows some 96,000 distinct CDR3 sequences, under 7% found once; its top ten account for less than 15%. This clonotype was seen repeatedly, ten times or more. CDR3 size: 17 residues. Germline CDR1 is SNHLY and CDR2 is FYNNEI. With 3 bases removed from V and 0 bases from J, the gap between germline ends came to 15 bases. What was sequenced was memory T cells sorted from blood. The sequence derives from a woman in her forties or fifties in good health. The rearrangement links TRBV2 to TRBJ2-1; D gene uncertain. The CDR3 sequence is CASSESRVLGSYNEQFF. CDR3 in DNA: TGTGCCAGCAGTGAGTCACGGGTCTTAGGCTCCTACAATGAGCAGTTCTTC.